This TCR beta chain appears in the sequencing data of a study of T cells in localized non-small cell lung cancer. The CDR3 extends over 14 amino acids. Germline assignment: CDR1 SGHRS and CDR2 YFSETQ. V gave up 4 bases and J gave up 2 bases, with 12 bases separating them. Sequencing used immunoSEQ multiplex PCR; TCRdb keeps in-frame clones, though not all of them. The sample shows 65,000 to 90,000 clones, around 82% of them seen only once. This clone was counted only a few times. The sequence derives from a man aged 35-69 years with stage II squamous cell lung carcinoma. The V call is TRBV5-1, the J call TRBJ1-1; D remains unclear. The sequences come from PBMCs, collected before any cancer treatment. The CDR3: CASSHPGENTEAFF. The CDR3 coding sequence is TGCGCCAGCAGCCATCCAGGAGAAAACACTGAAGCTTTCTTT.